What follows are 5 T cell receptor beta chains derived from one specimen sequenced in a study of cytomegalovirus exposure and HLA in healthy donors. The study ran its PCR with 60 Vbeta and 13 Jbeta primers. Assay used: immunoSEQ multiplex PCR; TCRdb lists only in-frame clones, some missing. The table lists 180,000 or so clones, more than 75% of them singletons. The specimen was PBMCs. The receptors were sampled from a woman aged 30 to 39 in good health and CMV-seropositive.

This chain links TRBV11-3 with TRBJ1-1; D possibly corresponds to TRBD1 (5 bases). Looked up from germline, CDR1 is SGHNT and CDR2 is YENEEA. CDR3 length: 14 amino acids. V lost 4 bases to trimming and J lost 5 bases, with 14 bases between them. The CDR3 region is CASSSRTGGTEAFF. CDR3 DNA sequence: TGTGCCAGCAGCTCTCGGACTGGGGGGACTGAAGCTTTCTTT.

The chain couples TRBV9 to TRBJ2-2; possibly TRBD1 for D (6 bases). Trimming took 2 bases from V and 7 from J, leaving 12 bases between them. CDR3 length: 14 amino acids. CDR1 SGDLS and CDR2 YYNGEE come from the germline V gene. CDR3 DNA sequence: TGTGCCAGCAGCGTCGGCAGGGGAATCGGGGAGCTGTTTTTT. It specifies CASSVGRGIGELFF.

CDR3: CASSSPARGSYEQYF. DNA for the CDR3: TGTGCCAGTAGTAGCCCAGCGCGAGGGTCCTACGAGCAGTACTTC. The chain is built from TRBV19 and TRBJ2-7, with D maybe TRBD2 (5 bases). CDR1 is LNHDA and CDR2 is SQIVND in the germline V gene (reference sequence). The CDR3 loop spans 15 amino acids. The germline V and J ends were trimmed by 4 bases and 1 base, with 14 bases remaining between them. Combining the CDR3 with reference TRBV19 and TRBJ2-7 gives the whole variable domain DGGITQSPKYLFRKEGQNVTLSCEQNLNHDAMYWYRQDPGQGLRLIYYSQIVNDFQKGDIAEGYSVSREKKESFPLTVTSAQKNPTAFYLCASSSPARGSYEQYFGPGTRLTVT.

The chain uses TRBV6-5 and TRBJ2-5; 8 nucleotides line up with TRBD1. The junction had 7 bases not matched to a gene; V was cut back by 5 bases and J by 5 bases. This CDR3 spans 14 amino acids. CDR1 and CDR2 from the germline V gene are MNHEY and SVGAGI. The CDR3 DNA follows: TGTGCCAGCAGTCCCGGACAGGGTCGGGAGACCCAGTACTTC. Protein sequence: CASSPGQGRETQYF.

The chain uses TRBV5-4 and TRBJ2-5, with TRBD2 as a possible D gene (7 bases). The better agreement between TRBJ2-7 and the DNA end casts doubt on the J call. CDR1 and CDR2 from the germline V gene are SGHNT and YYREEE (reference sequence). The CDR3 extends over 15 amino acids. The CDR3 is CASSFGGASSYEQYF. CDR3 bases: TGTGCCAGCAGCTTTGGGGGGGCCTCCTCCTACGAGCAGTACTTC.